One T cell receptor (beta chain) is described in this entry. This sample is drawn from a study of control samples from healthy donors and cancer patients. Data came from immunoSEQ multiplex PCR; TCRdb stores just in-frame clones and leaves some out. In the table there are around 59,000 clones, 80% to 95% of which are singletons. The V segment lost 5 bases and the J segment 0 bases; nucleotides outside the gene matches: 3. This CDR3 comprises 14 residues. Germline lookup yields CDR1 LNHDA and CDR2 SQIVND (reference sequence). The V and J genes are TRBV19 and TRBJ2-7; 8 bases match TRBD1. The receptor comes from a man between 35 and 55 years old with colorectal cancer. Specimen: PBMCs. The CDR3 nucleotides read TGTGCCAGTAGTGACAGGGGTAGCTCCTACGAGCAGTACTTC. Protein product: CASSDRGSSYEQYF.